This T cell receptor (beta chain) was found in a study of T cell clonality in common variable immunodeficiency. CDR1 and CDR2 from the germline V gene are DFQATT and SNEGSKA (reference sequence). This CDR3 has 13 residues. Trimming cost V 6 bases and J 4 bases; bases outside gene matches: 4. Method: immunoSEQ multiplex PCR; TCRdb's copy keeps in-frame clones and lacks some. The sample includes tens of thousands of clones, none of them occurring once. About this clone itself: The sequenced fragment ends 3 residues before the CDR3 boundary, so the rest is inferred from the germline J gene.

Specimen: peripheral blood mononuclear cells. This TCR was sampled from a person between 18 and 70 years old in good health. V and J are TRBV20-1 and TRBJ1-2; 11 bases line up with TRBD1. CDR3 loop: CSAPGTGGYGYTF. The sequenced CDR3 bases are TGCAGTGCACCCGGGACAGGGGGCTATGGC.